This T cell receptor (beta chain) derives from a study of brain T cells in children with intractable seizures. As for time point: blood from clinic visit 5 months post-surgery; TSC patient then seizure free. Only cases whose brain tissue showed the highest T cell transcript signatures were sequenced. Only in-frame clones appear in the TCRdb table, and some are missing; sequencing was by immunoSEQ multiplex PCR. This table has about 340,000 clones, over 85% appearing once. The CDR3 spans 14 residues. V was cut by 0 bases and J by 3 bases, with 6 bases left in between. CDR1 and CDR2 (germline): SEHNR, FQNEAQ (reference sequence).

The sequence was collected from a boy younger than two with tuberous sclerosis and intractable seizures. The input for sequencing was peripheral blood, taken roughly 5 months after surgery. The genes are TRBV7-9 and TRBJ2-1, with no clear D. CDR3: CASSLARNYNEQFF. For the CDR3, the DNA is TGTGCCAGCAGCTTAGCCAGAAACTACAATGAGCAGTTCTTC. Full variable domain (outside the CDR3, taken from reference TRBV7-9 and TRBJ2-1): DTGVSQNPRHKITKRGQNVTFRCDPISEHNRLYWYRQTLGQGPEFLTYFQNEAQLEKSRLLSDRFSAERPKGSFSTLEIQRTEQGDSAMYLCASSLARNYNEQFFGPGTRLTVL.